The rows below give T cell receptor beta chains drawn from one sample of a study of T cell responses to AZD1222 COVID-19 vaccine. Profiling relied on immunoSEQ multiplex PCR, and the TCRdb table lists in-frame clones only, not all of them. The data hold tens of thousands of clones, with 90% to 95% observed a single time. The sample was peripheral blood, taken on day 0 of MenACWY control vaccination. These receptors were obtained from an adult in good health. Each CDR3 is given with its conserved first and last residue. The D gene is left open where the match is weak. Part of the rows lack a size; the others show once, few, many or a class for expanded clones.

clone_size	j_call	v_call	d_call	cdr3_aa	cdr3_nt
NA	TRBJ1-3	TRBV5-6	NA	CASSAGGGDTIYF	TGTGCCAGCAGCGCCGGGGGAGGGGACACCATATATTTT
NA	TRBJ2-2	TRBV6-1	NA	CASSEAAWTGELFF	TGTGCCAGCAGTGAAGCTGCTTGGACCGGGGAGCTGTTTTTT
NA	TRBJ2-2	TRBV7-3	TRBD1	CASSLRQGHTGELFF	TGTGCCAGCAGCTTAAGACAGGGGCACACCGGGGAGCTGTTTTTT
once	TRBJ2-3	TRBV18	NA	CASSPPGPQRADTQYF	TGTGCCAGCTCACCACCTGGCCCCCAGCGGGCAGATACGCAGTATTTT
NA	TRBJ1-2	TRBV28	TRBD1	CASSLDPGTGISGYTF	TGTGCCAGCAGTTTAGACCCCGGGACAGGGATTTCTGGCTACACCTTC
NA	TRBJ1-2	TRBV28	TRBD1	CASTTGGRNYGYTF	TGTGCCAGCACCACAGGGGGCCGGAACTATGGCTACACCTTC
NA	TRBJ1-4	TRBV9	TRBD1	CASSSTGAGFEKLFF	TGTGCCAGCAGCTCTACAGGGGCGGGTTTTGAAAAACTGTTTTTT
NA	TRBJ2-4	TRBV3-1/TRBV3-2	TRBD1	CASSREWGTGNIQYF	TGTGCCAGCAGCCGGGAATGGGGGACAGGTAACATTCAGTACTTC
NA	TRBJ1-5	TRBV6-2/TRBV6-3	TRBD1	CASSPGTGGKQPQHF	TGTGCCAGCAGCCCCGGGACAGGAGGAAAACAGCCCCAGCATTTT
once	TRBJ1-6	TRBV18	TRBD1	CASSPTGRENSPLHF	TGTGCCAGCTCACCGACAGGGCGTGAGAATTCACCCCTCCACTTT
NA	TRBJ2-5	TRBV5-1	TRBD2	CASSLGRGARETQYF	TGCGCCAGCAGCTTGGGGCGGGGGGCCCGTGAGACCCAGTACTTC
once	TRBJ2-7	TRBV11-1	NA	CASSQPGPYEQYF	TGTGCCAGCAGCCAACCCGGACCATACGAGCAGTACTTC
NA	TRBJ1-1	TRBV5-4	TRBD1	CASSSTGADTEAFF	TGTGCCAGCAGCTCCACAGGGGCTGACACTGAAGCTTTCTTT
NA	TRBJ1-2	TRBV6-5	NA	CASRSTGTTNYGYTF	TGTGCCAGCAGGTCCACAGGGACTACTAACTATGGCTACACCTTC
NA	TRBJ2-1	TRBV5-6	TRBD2	CASSRIAGGLYNEQFF	TGTGCCAGCAGCCGAATAGCGGGAGGGTTATACAATGAGCAGTTCTTC
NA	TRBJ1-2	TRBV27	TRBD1	CASSFSTGGGYTF	TGTGCCAGCAGTTTTTCGACAGGGGGCGGCTACACCTTC
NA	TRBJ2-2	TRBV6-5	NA	CASSKRDTGELFF	TGTGCCAGCAGCAAACGAGATACCGGGGAGCTGTTTTTT
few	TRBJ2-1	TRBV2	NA	CASSGWTTSSHNEQFF	TGTGCCAGCAGCGGCTGGACTACCTCAAGCCACAATGAGCAGTTCTTC
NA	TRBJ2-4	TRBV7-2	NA	CASSLAGTAKNIQYF	TGTGCCAGCAGCTTAGCTGGGACAGCCAAAAACATTCAGTACTTC
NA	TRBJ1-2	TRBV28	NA	CASSRMVLYGYTF	TGTGCCAGCAGTAGAATGGTCCTCTACGGCTACACCTTC
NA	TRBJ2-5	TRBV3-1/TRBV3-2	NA	CASSPTQETQYF	TGTGCCAGCAGCCCGACCCAAGAGACCCAGTACTTC
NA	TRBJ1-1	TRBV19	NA	CASSITSSGVTEAFF	TGTGCCAGTAGTATAACATCGTCAGGGGTCACTGAAGCTTTCTTT
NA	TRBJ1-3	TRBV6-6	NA	CASTRGNTIYF	TGTGCCAGCACCCGGGGAAACACCATATATTTT
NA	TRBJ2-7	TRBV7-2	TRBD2	CASSLGLASGDLQYF	TGTGCCAGCAGCTTAGGCTTGGCTAGCGGGGACCTCCAGTACTTC
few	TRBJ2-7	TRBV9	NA	CASSVDPTGEQYF	TGTGCCAGCAGCGTCGACCCGACGGGTGAGCAGTACTTC
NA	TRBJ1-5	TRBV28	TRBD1	CASSLGGQGNNQPQHF	TGTGCCAGCAGTTTGGGGGGACAGGGGAACAATCAGCCCCAGCATTTT
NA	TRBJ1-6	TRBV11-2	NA	CASSSRVIQGIEPLHF	TGTGCCAGCAGCTCGCGGGTGATTCAAGGGATAGAACCCCTCCACTTT
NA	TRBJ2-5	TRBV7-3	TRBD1	CASSPNRGETQYF	TGTGCCAGCAGCCCCAACAGGGGCGAGACCCAGTACTTC
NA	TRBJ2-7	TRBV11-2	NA	CASSRGSGAHEQYF	TGTGCCAGCAGCCGAGGATCAGGGGCACACGAGCAGTACTTC